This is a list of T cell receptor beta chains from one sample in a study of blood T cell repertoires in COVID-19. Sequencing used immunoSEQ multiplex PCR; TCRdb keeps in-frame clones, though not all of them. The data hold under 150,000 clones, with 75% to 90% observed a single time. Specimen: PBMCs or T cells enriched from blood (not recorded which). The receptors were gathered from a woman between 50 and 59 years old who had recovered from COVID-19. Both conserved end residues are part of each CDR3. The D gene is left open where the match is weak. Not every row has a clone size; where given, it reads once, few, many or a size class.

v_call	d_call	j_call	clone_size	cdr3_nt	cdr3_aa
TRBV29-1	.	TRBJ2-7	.	TGCAGCGTATGGCTAGCCTCCTCCTACGAGCAGTACTTC	CSVWLASSYEQYF
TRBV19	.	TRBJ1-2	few	TGTGCCACCCAACAGATGACAGGCGGTTATGGCTACACCTTC	CATQQMTGGYGYTF
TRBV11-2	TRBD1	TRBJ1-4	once	TGTGCCAGCAGCTCCCCCGGGACAGATGATGAAAAACTGTTTTTT	CASSSPGTDDEKLFF
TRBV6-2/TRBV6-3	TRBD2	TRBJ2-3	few	TGTGCCAGCAGTGCGGCTAGCGGGGGGGCCGTTCGCACAGATACGCAGTATTTT	CASSAASGGAVRTDTQYF
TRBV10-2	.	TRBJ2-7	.	TGCGCCAGCAGTGGAAACAGGGTGGTGACCGCGTATGAGCAGTACTTC	CASSGNRVVTAYEQYF
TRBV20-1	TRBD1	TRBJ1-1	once	TGCAGTGCTAGTCGGAACAGGGGTAATGCTGAAGCTTTCTTT	CSASRNRGNAEAFF
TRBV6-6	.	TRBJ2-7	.	TGTGCCAGCAGTTACCTGCAGGCAGCCCGCTACGAGCAGTACTTC	CASSYLQAARYEQYF
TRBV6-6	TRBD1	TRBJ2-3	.	TGTGCAACGGAGACAGGGGACACAGATACGCAGTATTTT	CATETGDTDTQYF
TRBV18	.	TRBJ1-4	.	TGTGCCAGCTCGCAAACACAGGATGAAAAACTGTTTTTT	CASSQTQDEKLFF
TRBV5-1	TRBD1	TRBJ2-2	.	TGCGCCAGCAGCCGTAAGACAGGGGCAAACACCGGGGAGCTGTTTTTT	CASSRKTGANTGELFF
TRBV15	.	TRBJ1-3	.	TGTGCCACCAGCACCTCTAGGTACCGGGGAAACACCATATATTTT	CATSTSRYRGNTIYF
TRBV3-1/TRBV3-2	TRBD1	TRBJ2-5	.	TGTGCCAGCAGCCAAGGCGGGACAGGGTACCAAGAGACCCAGTACTTC	CASSQGGTGYQETQYF
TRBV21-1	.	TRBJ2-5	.	TGTGCCAGCAGCGAGCGGGGGGGTCGAGAGACCCAGTACTTC	CASSERGGRETQYF
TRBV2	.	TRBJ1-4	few	TGTGCCAGCAGCTATAATGAAAAACTGTTTTTT	CASSYNEKLFF
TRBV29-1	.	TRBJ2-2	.	TGCAGCGTGGGAGGACGGATAGGGACCGGGGAGCTGTTTTTT	CSVGGRIGTGELFF
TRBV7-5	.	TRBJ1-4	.	TGTGCCAGAAGCTGGGACAGGGCAGACGAAAAACTGTTTTTT	CARSWDRADEKLFF
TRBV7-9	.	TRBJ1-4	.	TGTGCCAGCAGCACGGGGACTAATGAAAAACTGTTTTTT	CASSTGTNEKLFF
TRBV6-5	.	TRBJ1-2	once	TGTGCCACTAGGGGAGGGCCCCTTAGATATGGCTACACCTTC	CATRGGPLRYGYTF
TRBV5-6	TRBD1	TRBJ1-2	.	TGTGCCAGCAGCCCCCCCTTGCGACAGGGCAGCGGCTACACCTTC	CASSPPLRQGSGYTF
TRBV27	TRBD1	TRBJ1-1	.	TGTGCCAGCAGTGTACAGGGGGCGCGAGGCAACACTGAAGCTTTCTTT	CASSVQGARGNTEAFF
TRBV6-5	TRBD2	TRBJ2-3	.	TGTGCCACCAAAGGACTAGTCACAGATACGCAGTATTTT	CATKGLVTDTQYF
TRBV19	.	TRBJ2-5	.	TGTGCCAGTAGTATAGATCTCCCGGGGGAGGAGACCCAGTACTTC	CASSIDLPGEETQYF
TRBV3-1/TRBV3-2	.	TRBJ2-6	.	TGTGCCAGCAGCCACGACAGCTCTGGGGCCAACGTCCTGACTTTC	CASSHDSSGANVLTF
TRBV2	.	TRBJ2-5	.	TGTGCCAGCAAACAGGGTTATATGGAGACCCAGTACTTC	CASKQGYMETQYF
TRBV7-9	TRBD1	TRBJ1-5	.	TGTGCCAGCAGCATGTTTGGGACAGGGTATCAGCCCCAGCATTTT	CASSMFGTGYQPQHF
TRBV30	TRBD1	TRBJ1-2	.	TGTGCCTGGAGTGTAGGGACAGGCTATGGCTACACCTTC	CAWSVGTGYGYTF
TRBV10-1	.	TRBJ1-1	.	TGCGCCAGCAGTGAGACCAGGGTAGGGGGTACTGAAGCTTTCTTT	CASSETRVGGTEAFF
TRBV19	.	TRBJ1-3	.	TGTGCCAGTAGGTGGGACATCCACCCTGGAAACACCATATATTTT	CASRWDIHPGNTIYF
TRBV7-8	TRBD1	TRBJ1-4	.	TGTGCCAGCAGCTACGGTTACCGGGACAGGGGAGGTGAAAAACTGTTTTTT	CASSYGYRDRGGEKLFF
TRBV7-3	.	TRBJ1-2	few	TGTGCCAGCAGCTTACTCGGTACCGCCGGCTACACCTTC	CASSLLGTAGYTF
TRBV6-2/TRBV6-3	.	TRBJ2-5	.	TGTGCCAGCAGCCCGACAGGGCGGGAAGTAGAGACCCAGTACTTC	CASSPTGREVETQYF
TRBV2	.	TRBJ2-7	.	TGTGCCAGCAGTACACAGGGCTGGGAGCAGTACTTC	CASSTQGWEQYF